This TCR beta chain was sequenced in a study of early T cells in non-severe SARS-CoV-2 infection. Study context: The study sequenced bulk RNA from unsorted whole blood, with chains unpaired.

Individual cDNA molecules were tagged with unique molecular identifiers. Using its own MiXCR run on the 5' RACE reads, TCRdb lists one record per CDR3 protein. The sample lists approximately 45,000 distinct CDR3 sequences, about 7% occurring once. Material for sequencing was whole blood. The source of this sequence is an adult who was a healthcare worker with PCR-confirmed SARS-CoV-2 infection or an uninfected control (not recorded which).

CDR3 in DNA: TGTGCCAGCAGCCAGGGAGCGGGAAATGCCCAAGAGACCCAGTACTTC. It codes for CASSQGAGNAQETQYF. This sequence joins TRBV3-1 and TRBJ2-5; 7 nucleotides align to TRBD2. V dropped 3 bases and J dropped 1; count of bases not matched to a gene: 8. In germline, CDR1 is LGHDT, CDR2 YNNKEL (reference sequence). The CDR3 spans 16 residues.